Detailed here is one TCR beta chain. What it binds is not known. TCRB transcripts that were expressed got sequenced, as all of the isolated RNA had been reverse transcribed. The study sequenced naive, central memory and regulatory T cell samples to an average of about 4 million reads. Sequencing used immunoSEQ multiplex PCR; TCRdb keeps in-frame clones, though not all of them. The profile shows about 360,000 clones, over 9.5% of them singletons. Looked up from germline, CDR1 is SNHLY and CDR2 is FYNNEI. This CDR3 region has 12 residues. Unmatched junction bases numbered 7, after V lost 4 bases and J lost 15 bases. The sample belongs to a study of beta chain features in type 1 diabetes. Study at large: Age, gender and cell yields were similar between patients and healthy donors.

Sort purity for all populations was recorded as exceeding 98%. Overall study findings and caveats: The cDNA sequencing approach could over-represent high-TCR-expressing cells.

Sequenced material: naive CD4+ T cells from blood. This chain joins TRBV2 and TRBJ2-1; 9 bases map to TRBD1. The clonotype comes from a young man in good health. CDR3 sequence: CASSVTEDRGFF. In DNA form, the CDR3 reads TGTGCCAGCAGTGTGACGGAGGACAGGGGGTTCTTC. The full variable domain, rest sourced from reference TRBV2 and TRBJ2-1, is EPEVTQTPSHQVTQMGQEVILRCVPISNHLYFYWYRQILGQKVEFLVSFYNNEISEKSEIFDDQFSVERPDGSNFTLKIRSTKLEDSAMYFCASSVTEDRGFFGPGTRLTVL.